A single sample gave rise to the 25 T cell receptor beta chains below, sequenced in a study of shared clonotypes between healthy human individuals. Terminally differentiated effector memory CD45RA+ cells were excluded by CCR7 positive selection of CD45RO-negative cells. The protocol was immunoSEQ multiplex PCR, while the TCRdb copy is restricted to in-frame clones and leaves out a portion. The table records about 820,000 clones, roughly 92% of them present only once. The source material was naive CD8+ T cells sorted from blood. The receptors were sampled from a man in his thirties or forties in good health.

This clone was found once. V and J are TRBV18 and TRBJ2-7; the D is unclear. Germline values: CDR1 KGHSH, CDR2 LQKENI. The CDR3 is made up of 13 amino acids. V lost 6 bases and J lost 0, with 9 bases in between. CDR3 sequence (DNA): TGTGCCAGCTCCCTCACTCCCTCCTACGAGCAGTACTTC. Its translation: CASSLTPSYEQYF.

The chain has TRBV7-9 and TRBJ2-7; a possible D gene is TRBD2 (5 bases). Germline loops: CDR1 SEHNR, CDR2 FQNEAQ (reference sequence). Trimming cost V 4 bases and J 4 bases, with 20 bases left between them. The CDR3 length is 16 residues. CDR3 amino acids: CASSSQERETIYEQYF. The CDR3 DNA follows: TGTGCCAGCAGCTCCCAGGAGAGGGAGACAATTTACGAGCAGTACTTC.

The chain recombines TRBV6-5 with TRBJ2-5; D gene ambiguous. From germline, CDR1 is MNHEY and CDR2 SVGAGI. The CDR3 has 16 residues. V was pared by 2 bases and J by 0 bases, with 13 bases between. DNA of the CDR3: TGTGCCAGCAGTTACGGAACAGAGTACTACCAAGAGACCCAGTACTTC. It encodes CASSYGTEYYQETQYF.

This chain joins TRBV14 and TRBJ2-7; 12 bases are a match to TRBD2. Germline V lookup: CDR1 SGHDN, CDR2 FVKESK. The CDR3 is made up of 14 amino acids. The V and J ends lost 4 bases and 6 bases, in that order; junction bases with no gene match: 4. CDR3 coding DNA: TGTGCCAGCAGCCTAAGACTAGCGGGAGCCGAGCAGTACTTC. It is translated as CASSLRLAGAEQYF.

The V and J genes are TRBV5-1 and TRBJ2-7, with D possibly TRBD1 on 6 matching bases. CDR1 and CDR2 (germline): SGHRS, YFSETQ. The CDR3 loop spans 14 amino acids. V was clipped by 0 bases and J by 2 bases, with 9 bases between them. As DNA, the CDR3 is TGCGCCAGCAGCTTGGGGGACAATCCCTACGAGCAGTACTTC. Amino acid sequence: CASSLGDNPYEQYF.

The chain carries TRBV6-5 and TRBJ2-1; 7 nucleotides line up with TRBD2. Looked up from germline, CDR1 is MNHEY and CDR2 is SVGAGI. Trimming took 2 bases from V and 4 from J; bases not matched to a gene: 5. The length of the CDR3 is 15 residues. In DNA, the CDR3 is TGTGCCAGCAGTTACGGACTAGACTCATACAATGAGCAGTTCTTC. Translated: CASSYGLDSYNEQFF.

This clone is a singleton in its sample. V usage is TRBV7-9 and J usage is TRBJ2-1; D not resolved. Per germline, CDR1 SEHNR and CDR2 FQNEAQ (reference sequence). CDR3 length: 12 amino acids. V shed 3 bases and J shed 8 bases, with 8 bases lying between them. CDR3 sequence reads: CASSFGLYEQFF. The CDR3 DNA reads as TGTGCCAGCAGCTTTGGTTTGTATGAGCAGTTCTTC.

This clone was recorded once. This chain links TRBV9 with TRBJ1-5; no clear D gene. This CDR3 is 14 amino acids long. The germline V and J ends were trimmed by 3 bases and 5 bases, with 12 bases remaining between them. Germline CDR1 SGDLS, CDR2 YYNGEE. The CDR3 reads CASSEPPWDQPQHF. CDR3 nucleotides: TGTGCCAGCAGCGAACCGCCCTGGGATCAGCCCCAGCATTTT.

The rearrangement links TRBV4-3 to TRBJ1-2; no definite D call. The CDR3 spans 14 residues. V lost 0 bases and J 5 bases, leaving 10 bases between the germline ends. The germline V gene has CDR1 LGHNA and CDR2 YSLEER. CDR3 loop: CASSQDQSGYGYTF. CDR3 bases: TGCGCCAGCAGCCAAGACCAATCTGGTTATGGCTACACCTTC.

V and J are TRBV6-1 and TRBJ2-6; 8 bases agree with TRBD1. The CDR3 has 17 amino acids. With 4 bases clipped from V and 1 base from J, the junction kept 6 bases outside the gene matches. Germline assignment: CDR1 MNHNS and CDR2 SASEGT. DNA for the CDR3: TGTGCCAGCAGTGCGACAGGGGTGCAATCTGGGGCCAACGTCCTGACTTTC. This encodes CASSATGVQSGANVLTF.

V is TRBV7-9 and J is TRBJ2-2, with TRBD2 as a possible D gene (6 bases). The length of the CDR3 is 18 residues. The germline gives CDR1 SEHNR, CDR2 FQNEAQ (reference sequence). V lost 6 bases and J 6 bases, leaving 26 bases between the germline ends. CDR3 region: CASSPRRVGGSDPGELFF. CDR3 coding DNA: TGTGCCAGCAGTCCAAGAAGGGTGGGAGGCTCCGACCCCGGGGAGCTGTTTTTT.

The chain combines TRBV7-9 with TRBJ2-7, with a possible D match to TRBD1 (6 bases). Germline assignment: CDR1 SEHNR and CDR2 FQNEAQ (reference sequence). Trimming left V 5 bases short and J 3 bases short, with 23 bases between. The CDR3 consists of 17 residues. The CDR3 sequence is CASSTSMIPGHIYEQYF. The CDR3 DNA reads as TGTGCCAGCAGCACCTCAATGATTCCGGGACACATCTACGAGCAGTACTTC.

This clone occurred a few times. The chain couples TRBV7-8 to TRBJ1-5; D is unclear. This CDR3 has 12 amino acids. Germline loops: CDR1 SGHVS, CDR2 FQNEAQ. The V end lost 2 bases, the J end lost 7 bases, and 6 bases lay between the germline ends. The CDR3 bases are TGTGCCAGCAGCTTATGGGCCCAGCCCCAGCATTTT. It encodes CASSLWAQPQHF.

As DNA, the CDR3 is TGTGCCAGCAGCTTGGGTCTAGCTCCTGGGGATACGCAGTATTTT. Translation: CASSLGLAPGDTQYF. The chain is built from TRBV7-3 and TRBJ2-3; D is perhaps TRBD2 (5 bases). Germline V lookup: CDR1 SGHTA, CDR2 FQGTGA. CDR3 length: 15 amino acids. The V end lost 3 bases, the J end lost 6 bases, and 16 bases lay between the germline ends. Full variable domain (rest looked up from reference TRBV7-3 and TRBJ2-3): GAGVSQTPSNKVTEKGKYVELRCDPISGHTALYWYRQSLGQGPEFLIYFQGTGAADDSGLPNDRFFAVRPEGSVSTLKIQRTERGDSAVYLCASSLGLAPGDTQYFGPGTRLTVL.

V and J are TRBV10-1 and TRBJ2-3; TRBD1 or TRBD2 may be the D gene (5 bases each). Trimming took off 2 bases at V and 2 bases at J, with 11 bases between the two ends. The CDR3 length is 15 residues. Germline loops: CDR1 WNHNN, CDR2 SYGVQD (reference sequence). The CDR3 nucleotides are TGCGCCAGCAGTGAGGAGGGGTGGAACACAGATACGCAGTATTTT. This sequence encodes CASSEEGWNTDTQYF.

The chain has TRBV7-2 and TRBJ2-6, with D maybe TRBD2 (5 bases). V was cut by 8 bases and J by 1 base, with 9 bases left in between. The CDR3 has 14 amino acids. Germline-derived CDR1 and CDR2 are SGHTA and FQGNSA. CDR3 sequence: CASGSDSGANVLTF. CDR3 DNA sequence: TGTGCCAGCGGGAGTGATTCTGGGGCCAACGTCCTGACTTTC.

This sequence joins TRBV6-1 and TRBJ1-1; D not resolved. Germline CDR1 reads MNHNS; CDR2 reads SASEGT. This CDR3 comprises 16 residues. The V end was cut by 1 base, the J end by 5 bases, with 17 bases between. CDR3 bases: TGTGCCAGCAGTGAAGATTTCGTAACAGTTGGAACTGAAGCTTTCTTT. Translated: CASSEDFVTVGTEAFF.

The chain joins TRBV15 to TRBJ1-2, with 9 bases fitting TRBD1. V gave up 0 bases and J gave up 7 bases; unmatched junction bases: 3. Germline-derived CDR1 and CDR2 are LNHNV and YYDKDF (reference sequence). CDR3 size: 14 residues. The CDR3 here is CATSREGTGLGYTF. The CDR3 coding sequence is TGTGCCACCAGCAGAGAAGGGACAGGGCTTGGCTACACCTTC.

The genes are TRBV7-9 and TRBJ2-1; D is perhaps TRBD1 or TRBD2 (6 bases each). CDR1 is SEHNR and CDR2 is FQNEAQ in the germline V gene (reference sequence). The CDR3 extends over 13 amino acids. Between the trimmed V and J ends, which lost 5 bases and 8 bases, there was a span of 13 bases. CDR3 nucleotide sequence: TGTGCCAGCAGCAGGGGGGTGTCCCATGAGCAGTTCTTC. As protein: CASSRGVSHEQFF.

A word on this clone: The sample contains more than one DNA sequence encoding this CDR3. CDR3 DNA: TGTGCCAGCAGCTTAGGGGGTAGCGAGCAGTACTTC. It specifies CASSLGGSEQYF. The rearrangement links TRBV7-9 to TRBJ2-7; D unresolved. Germline CDR1 reads SEHNR; CDR2 reads FQNEAQ (reference sequence). CDR3 size: 12 residues. V was pared by 1 base and J by 6 bases, with 7 bases between.

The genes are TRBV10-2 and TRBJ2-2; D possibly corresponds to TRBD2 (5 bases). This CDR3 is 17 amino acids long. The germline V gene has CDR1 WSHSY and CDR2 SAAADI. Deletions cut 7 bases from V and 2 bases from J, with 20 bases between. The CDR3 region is CASISQVSGLNTGELFF. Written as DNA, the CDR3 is TGCGCCAGCATCTCCCAAGTGAGCGGACTTAACACCGGGGAGCTGTTTTTT.

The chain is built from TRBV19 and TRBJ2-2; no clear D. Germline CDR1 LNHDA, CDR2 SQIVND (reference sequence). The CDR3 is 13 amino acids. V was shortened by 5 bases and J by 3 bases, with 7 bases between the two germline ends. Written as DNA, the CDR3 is TGTGCCAGTAGTGGGTGGGACACCGGGGAGCTGTTTTTT. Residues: CASSGWDTGELFF.

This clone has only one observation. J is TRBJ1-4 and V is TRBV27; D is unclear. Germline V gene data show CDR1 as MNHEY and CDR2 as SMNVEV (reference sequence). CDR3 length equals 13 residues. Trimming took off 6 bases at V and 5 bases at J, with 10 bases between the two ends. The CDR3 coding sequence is TGTGCCAGCAGCATCGGGCCCAATGAAAAACTGTTTTTT. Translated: CASSIGPNEKLFF.

In DNA form, the CDR3 reads TGCGCCAGCAGCTTTGGAAACATTCAGTACTTC. It is translated as CASSFGNIQYF. This chain uses TRBV5-1 with TRBJ2-4; D gene uncertain. The V end was cut by 2 bases, the J end by 6 bases, with 3 bases between. In germline, CDR1 is SGHRS, CDR2 YFSETQ. This CDR3 contains 11 residues.

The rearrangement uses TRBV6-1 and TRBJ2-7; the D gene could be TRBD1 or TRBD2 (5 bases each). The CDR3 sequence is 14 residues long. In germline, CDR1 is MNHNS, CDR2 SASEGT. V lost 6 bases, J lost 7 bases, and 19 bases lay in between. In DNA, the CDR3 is TGTGCCAGCAGGACCGGGGTAAAGGGGTGGGAGCAGTACTTC. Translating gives CASRTGVKGWEQYF.